The entry that follows covers one T cell receptor beta chain sequence. Its target is unknown. Germline CDR1 is SNHLY and CDR2 is FYNNEI. The ends were cut back, 11 bases at V and 6 bases at J, with 22 bases in the middle. CDR3 length: 14 amino acids. The data originate from a study of vaccination and CD4 T cells after COVID-19. At the level of the study: Subjects got two shots of BNT162b2 or mRNA-1273 vaccine.

Findings and limits, study-wide: Only post-vaccination samples contained a median approximately 85% of the reactive clones in convalescent patients.

Cultured CD4+ T-cell DNA underwent Oncomine TCR Beta short-read sequencing. TCRdb re-derived calls from the PCR reads in MiXCR, one entry per CDR3 protein. The sample records 25,000 to 30,000 distinct CDR3 sequences, about 66% being singletons. As for treatment: roughly ten-day PBMC culture with coronavirus spike peptide pools or control peptides (ViraFEST assay). This TCR derives from a human donor who received a COVID-19 vaccine. Here the sequenced sample was CD4+ T cells from blood, cultured in vitro, taken after SARS-CoV-2 vaccination. The chain uses TRBV2 and TRBJ1-1; D gene unclear. The CDR3 loop is CAYNTREGTSEAFF. The CDR3 DNA follows: TGTGCCTATAACACAAGGGAGGGTACCTCTGAAGCTTTCTTT. The full variable domain, in which reference TRBV2 and TRBJ1-1 provide the parts outside the CDR3, is EPEVTQTPSHQVTQMGQEVILRCVPISNHLYFYWYRQILGQKVEFLVSFYNNEISEKSEIFDDQFSVERPDGSNFTLKIRSTKLEDSAMYFCAYNTREGTSEAFFGQGTRLTVV.